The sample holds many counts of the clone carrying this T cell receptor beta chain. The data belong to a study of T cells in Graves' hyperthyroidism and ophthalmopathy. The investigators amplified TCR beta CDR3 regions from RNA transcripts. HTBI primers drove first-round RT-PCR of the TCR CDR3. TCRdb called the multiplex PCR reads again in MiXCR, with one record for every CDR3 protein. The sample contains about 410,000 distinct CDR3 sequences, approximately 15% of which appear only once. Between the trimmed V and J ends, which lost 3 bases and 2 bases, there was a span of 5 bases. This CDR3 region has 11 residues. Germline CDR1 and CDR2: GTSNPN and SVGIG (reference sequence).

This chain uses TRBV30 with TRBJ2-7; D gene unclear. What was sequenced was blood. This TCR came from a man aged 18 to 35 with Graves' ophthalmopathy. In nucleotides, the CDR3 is TGTGCCTGGAGCAACACCTACGAGCAGTACTTC. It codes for CAWSNTYEQYF.